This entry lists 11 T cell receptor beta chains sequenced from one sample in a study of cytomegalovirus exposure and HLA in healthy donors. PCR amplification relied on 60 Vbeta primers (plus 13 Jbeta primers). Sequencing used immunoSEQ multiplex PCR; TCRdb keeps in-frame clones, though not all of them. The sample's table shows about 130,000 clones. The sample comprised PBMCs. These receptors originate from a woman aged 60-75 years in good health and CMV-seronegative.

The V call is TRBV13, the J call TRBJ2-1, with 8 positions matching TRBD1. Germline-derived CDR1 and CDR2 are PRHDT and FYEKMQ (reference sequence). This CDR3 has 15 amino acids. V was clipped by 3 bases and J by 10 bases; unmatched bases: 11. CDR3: CASSLYGQGSAEQFF. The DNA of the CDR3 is TGTGCCAGCAGCTTGTATGGACAGGGCTCAGCCGAGCAGTTCTTC.

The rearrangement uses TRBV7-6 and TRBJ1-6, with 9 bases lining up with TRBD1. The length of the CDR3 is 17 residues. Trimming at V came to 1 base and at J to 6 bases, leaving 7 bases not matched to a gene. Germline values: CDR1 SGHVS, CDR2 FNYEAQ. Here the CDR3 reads CASSLGSSGQGNSPLHF. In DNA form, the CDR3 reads TGTGCCAGCAGCTTAGGATCGTCGGGACAGGGTAATTCACCCCTCCACTTT.

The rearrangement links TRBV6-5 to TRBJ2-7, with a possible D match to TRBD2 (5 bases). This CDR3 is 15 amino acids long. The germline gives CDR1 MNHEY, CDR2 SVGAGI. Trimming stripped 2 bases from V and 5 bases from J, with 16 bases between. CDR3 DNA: TGTGCCAGCAGTTACCGAGGGAACTTCGGGGACGAGCAGTACTTC. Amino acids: CASSYRGNFGDEQYF.

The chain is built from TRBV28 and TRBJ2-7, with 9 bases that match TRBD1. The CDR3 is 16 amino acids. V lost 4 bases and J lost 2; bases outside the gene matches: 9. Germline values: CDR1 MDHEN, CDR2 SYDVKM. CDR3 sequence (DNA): TGTGCCAGCAGTTCCACCGGGACAGGGAGGCCCTACGAGCAGTACTTC. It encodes CASSSTGTGRPYEQYF.

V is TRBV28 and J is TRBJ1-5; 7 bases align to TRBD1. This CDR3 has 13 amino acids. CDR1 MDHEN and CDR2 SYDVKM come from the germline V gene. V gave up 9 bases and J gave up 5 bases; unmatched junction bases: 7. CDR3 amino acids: CASHTGVDQPQHF. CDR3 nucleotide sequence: TGTGCCAGTCACACAGGGGTTGATCAGCCCCAGCATTTT.

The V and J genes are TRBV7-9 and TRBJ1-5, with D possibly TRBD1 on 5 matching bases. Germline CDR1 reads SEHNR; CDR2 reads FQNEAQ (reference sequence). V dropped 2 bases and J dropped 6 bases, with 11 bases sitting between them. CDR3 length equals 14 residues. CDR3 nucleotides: TGTGCCAGCAGCTTAAAGGGGTTCGGTCAGCCCCAGCATTTT. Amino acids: CASSLKGFGQPQHF.

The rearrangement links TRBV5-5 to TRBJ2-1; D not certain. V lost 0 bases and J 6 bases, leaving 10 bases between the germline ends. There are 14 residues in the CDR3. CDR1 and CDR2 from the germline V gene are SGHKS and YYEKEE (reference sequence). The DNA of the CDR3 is TGTGCCAGCAGCTTGGATAGCACCTCCAATGAGCAGTTCTTC. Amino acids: CASSLDSTSNEQFF.

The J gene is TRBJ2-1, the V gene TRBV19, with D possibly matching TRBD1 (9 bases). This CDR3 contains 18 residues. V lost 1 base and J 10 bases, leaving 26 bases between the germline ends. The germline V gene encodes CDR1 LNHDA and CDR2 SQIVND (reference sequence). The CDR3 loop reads CASSIGRVAGQGISEQFF. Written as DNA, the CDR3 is TGTGCCAGTAGTATAGGTAGGGTAGCGGGACAGGGAATATCCGAGCAGTTCTTC.

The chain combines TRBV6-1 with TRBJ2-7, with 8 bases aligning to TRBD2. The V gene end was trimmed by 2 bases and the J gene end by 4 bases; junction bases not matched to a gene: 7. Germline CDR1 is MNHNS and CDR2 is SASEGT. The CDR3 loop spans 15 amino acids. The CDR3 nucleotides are TGTGCCAGCAGTGAACAAACGGGAGGGCCTTACGAGCAGTACTTC. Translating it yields CASSEQTGGPYEQYF.

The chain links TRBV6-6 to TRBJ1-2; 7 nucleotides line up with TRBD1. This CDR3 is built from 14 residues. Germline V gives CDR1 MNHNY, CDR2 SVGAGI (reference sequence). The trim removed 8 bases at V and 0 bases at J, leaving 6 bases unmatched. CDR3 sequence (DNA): TGTGCCAGCCGTCGGACAGGAGCTAACTATGGCTACACCTTC. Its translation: CASRRTGANYGYTF.

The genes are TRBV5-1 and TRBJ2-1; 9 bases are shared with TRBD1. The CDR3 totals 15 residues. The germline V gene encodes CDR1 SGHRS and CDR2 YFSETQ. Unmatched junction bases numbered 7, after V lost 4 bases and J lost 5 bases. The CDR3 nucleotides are TGCGCCAGCAGCGCCGGGGACAGGGCACACAATGAGCAGTTCTTC. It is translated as CASSAGDRAHNEQFF. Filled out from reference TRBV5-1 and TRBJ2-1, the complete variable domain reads KAGVTQTPRYLIKTRGQQVTLSCSPISGHRSVSWYQQTPGQGLQFLFEYFSETQRNKGNFPGRFSGRQFSNSRSEMNVSTLELGDSALYLCASSAGDRAHNEQFFGPGTRLTVL.